A single sample gave rise to the 6 T cell receptor beta chains below, sequenced in a study of blood T cell repertoires in COVID-19. TCRdb keeps only in-frame clones here, not all; method: immunoSEQ multiplex PCR. Of 250,000 to 350,000 clones in the sample, around 92% were seen once. Sample: peripheral blood. Every receptor here comes from a young man who had recovered from COVID-19.

This chain links TRBV4-1 with TRBJ2-7; possible D gene TRBD2, 5 bases. The CDR3 runs to 16 residues. Per the germline V gene, CDR1 is MGHRA and CDR2 is YSYEKL. V was clipped by 1 base and J by 0 bases, with 13 bases between them. CDR3 DNA sequence: TGCGCCAGCAGCCAAGGAAGTGGGAGTTACTCCTACGAGCAGTACTTC. This translates into CASSQGSGSYSYEQYF.

This chain connects TRBV5-1 to TRBJ2-3; D gene ambiguous. Germline V CDR1 and CDR2: SGHRS, YFSETQ. The CDR3 is made up of 15 amino acids. Trimming shortened V by 6 bases and J by 3 bases, and 17 bases separated the two germline ends. The chain's CDR3 is CASKSSYRETDTQYF. CDR3 nucleotides: TGCGCCAGCAAATCAAGTTACCGCGAAACAGATACGCAGTATTTT.

This chain links TRBV18 with TRBJ1-1, with TRBD1 matching over 7 bases. Germline lookup yields CDR1 KGHSH and CDR2 LQKENI. V dropped 8 bases and J dropped 0; count of bases not matched to a gene: 12. The CDR3 is 16 amino acids. The CDR3 nucleotides read TGTGCCAGCGCTGGGACAGCTACTTCCATGAACACTGAAGCTTTCTTT. Translation: CASAGTATSMNTEAFF.

This sequence joins TRBV9 and TRBJ2-4; D not certain. In germline, CDR1 is SGDLS, CDR2 YYNGEE. CDR3 length: 14 amino acids. The ends were cut back, 0 bases at V and 5 bases at J, with 9 bases in the middle. The CDR3 loop reads CASSVAARENIQYF. DNA for the CDR3: TGTGCCAGCAGCGTAGCTGCCCGAGAAAACATTCAGTACTTC.

This chain connects TRBV19 to TRBJ1-1, with 12 nucleotides matching TRBD1. This CDR3 spans 16 amino acids. Germline CDR1 is LNHDA and CDR2 is SQIVND (reference sequence). The ends lost 9 bases at V and 5 bases at J; junction bases unmatched: 13. The CDR3: CASASRDRGRETEAFF. The CDR3 DNA is TGTGCCAGCGCATCCCGGGACAGGGGGCGAGAGACTGAAGCTTTCTTT.

V gene TRBV12-5 combines with J gene TRBJ2-5, with TRBD1 matching over 12 bases. CDR3 length: 16 amino acids. The germline V gene has CDR1 LGHNT and CDR2 FRNRAP. The V and J ends lost 6 bases and 5 bases, in that order; junction bases with no gene match: 10. CDR3 protein: CASGRPGTGGAETQYF. The DNA of the CDR3 is TGTGCTAGTGGCCGCCCCGGGACAGGGGGCGCGGAGACCCAGTACTTC.